The present entry profiles one TCR beta chain with its context. The data originate from a study of OX40 agonist ivuxolimab in advanced cancers. Sequencing used immunoSEQ multiplex PCR; TCRdb keeps in-frame clones, though not all of them. The repertoire consists of more than 45,000 clones, with roughly nine tenths occurring once and the leading ten covering about 3.8%. This TCR was sampled from an adult with an advanced solid tumor such as melanoma, head and neck, liver or kidney cancer. This specimen was CD4+ or CD8+ T cells sorted from blood, taken in a trial of the OX40 agonist ivuxolimab.

The CDR3 region has the DNA TGTGCCAGCAGCTTCGGGCGGGATAGGCCTGTTTTAAGTTTTAGCACAGATACGCAGTATTTT. Translated, it gives CASSFGRDRPVLSFSTDTQYF. The genes are TRBV7-3 and TRBJ2-3, with D possibly TRBD2 on 6 matching bases. Per germline, CDR1 SGHTA and CDR2 FQGTGA. V shed 3 bases and J shed 0 bases, with 28 bases lying between them. This CDR3 has 21 residues.